This TCR beta chain stems from a study of blood T cell repertoires in COVID-19. Study-wide context: Acute and convalescent COVID-19 samples came from the United States, Italy and Spain. From T cells, B-cell-depleted T cells, or PBMCs came the material, which was cDNA or gDNA.

Original processing methods: Reference gene primer amplification yielded estimated nucleated cell counts. Sequencing used immunoSEQ multiplex PCR; TCRdb keeps in-frame clones, though not all of them. V and J calls and clone size follow that table, whereas D and trimming were derived from the DNA. The sample lists some 89,000 clones; 81% were seen once. V was clipped by 3 bases and J by 6 bases, with 12 bases between them. Germline CDR1 and CDR2: MNHEY and SMNVEV (reference sequence). The CDR3 consists of 13 residues. Source material: peripheral blood. The receptor was isolated from a man aged 55 to 70 with acute or convalescent COVID-19. The V and J genes are TRBV27 and TRBJ2-7; D is ambiguous. CDR3 residues: CASSFSGRSEQYF. The DNA of the CDR3 is TGTGCCAGCAGTTTTTCAGGCCGGTCCGAGCAGTACTTC.